The 15 T cell receptor beta chains in this list originate from one sample, sequenced in a study of cytomegalovirus exposure and HLA in healthy donors. Vbeta (60) and Jbeta (13) primers were used in the PCR. Sequencing was performed with immunoSEQ multiplex PCR; in TCRdb, only in-frame clones are kept and a portion is missing. The table lists 140,000 to 150,000 clones, roughly 62% of them singletons. The sample comprised PBMCs. The source is a male donor in good health and CMV-seronegative.

This chain connects TRBV19 to TRBJ2-5; TRBD1 matches at 8 bases. The CDR3 loop spans 13 amino acids. Germline CDR1 LNHDA, CDR2 SQIVND (reference sequence). J gave up 2 bases and V 7 bases, and 3 bases lay outside the gene matches. The CDR3 coding sequence is TGTGCCAGTAAAAGGGACAGGCAAGAGACCCAGTACTTC. Translated: CASKRDRQETQYF.

The count of this clone is one. V usage is TRBV2 and J usage is TRBJ1-5; 11 bases are shared with TRBD1. Trimming cost V 6 bases and J 6 bases; bases outside gene matches: 1. The CDR3 runs to 13 residues. Germline values: CDR1 SNHLY, CDR2 FYNNEI. The CDR3 nucleotides read TGTGCCAGCAGCGGACAGGGGGCTCAGCCCCAGCATTTT. Protein sequence: CASSGQGAQPQHF. Drawing the rest from reference TRBV2 and TRBJ1-5, the complete variable domain is EPEVTQTPSHQVTQMGQEVILRCVPISNHLYFYWYRQILGQKVEFLVSFYNNEISEKSEIFDDQFSVERPDGSNFTLKIRSTKLEDSAMYFCASSGQGAQPQHFGDGTRLSIL.

The V and J genes are TRBV5-1 and TRBJ2-1; 8 bases line up with TRBD2. Germline-derived CDR1 and CDR2 are SGHRS and YFSETQ. The CDR3 has 14 residues. The junction had 9 bases not matched to a gene; V was cut back by 4 bases and J by 9 bases. CDR3 sequence (DNA): TGCGCCAGCAGCGACGGGGTAGCGGGGTTTGAGCAGTTCTTC. Residues: CASSDGVAGFEQFF. Combining the CDR3 with reference TRBV5-1 and TRBJ2-1 gives the whole variable domain KAGVTQTPRYLIKTRGQQVTLSCSPISGHRSVSWYQQTPGQGLQFLFEYFSETQRNKGNFPGRFSGRQFSNSRSEMNVSTLELGDSALYLCASSDGVAGFEQFFGPGTRLTVL.

The chain carries TRBV7-3 and TRBJ1-1; D is ambiguous. The V gene's germline CDR1 is SGHTA and CDR2 FQGTGA. The V and J ends lost 5 bases and 0 bases respectively, with 7 bases between them. The CDR3 covers 13 residues. The CDR3 bases are TGTGCCAGCAGCCGACTCCTGAACACTGAAGCTTTCTTT. Amino acid sequence: CASSRLLNTEAFF.

The chain joins TRBV7-3 to TRBJ1-1; 7 bases are a match to TRBD1. The germline V gene encodes CDR1 SGHTA and CDR2 FQGTGA. The CDR3 contains 13 residues. The junction had 0 bases not matched to a gene; V was cut back by 2 bases and J by 3 bases. The CDR3 is CASSLDRDTEAFF. The CDR3 bases are TGTGCCAGCAGCTTAGACAGGGACACTGAAGCTTTCTTT.

This rearrangement joins TRBV7-9 to TRBJ2-3, with TRBD1 identical over 9 bases. CDR3 size: 15 residues. The junction had 7 bases not matched to a gene; V was cut back by 5 bases and J by 4 bases. In germline, CDR1 is SEHNR, CDR2 FQNEAQ (reference sequence). DNA for the CDR3: TGTGCCAGCAGCAACTCCCGGACAGGGGCAGATACGCAGTATTTT. It encodes CASSNSRTGADTQYF.

The CDR3 DNA sequence: TGTGCCAGCAGTTTTCGGGGACTTAATTCACCCCTCCACTTT. It yields the protein CASSFRGLNSPLHF. The J gene is TRBJ1-6, the V gene TRBV27, with TRBD1 as a possible D gene (5 bases). Germline V gives CDR1 MNHEY, CDR2 SMNVEV (reference sequence). The V end lost 3 bases, the J end lost 6 bases, and 9 bases lay between the germline ends. This CDR3 comprises 14 residues.

The chain employs TRBV7-2 and TRBJ2-1; D might be TRBD2 (6 bases). Trimming cost V 1 base and J 3 bases, with 13 bases left between them. Germline lookup yields CDR1 SGHTA and CDR2 FQGNSA. The CDR3 consists of 16 residues. The CDR3 sequence: CASSLVGGPDYNEQFF. The CDR3 bases are TGTGCCAGCAGCTTAGTCGGGGGTCCGGACTACAATGAGCAGTTCTTC.

V is TRBV28 and J is TRBJ1-1, with TRBD1 matching 8 bases. Germline trimming cut 5 bases from V and 10 bases from J; bases unmatched to any gene: 9. CDR1 and CDR2 from the germline V gene are MDHEN and SYDVKM. The CDR3 runs to 13 residues. CDR3 in DNA: TGTGCCAGCAGTCCGACAGGGGTAGGGGTAGCTTTCTTT. Translation: CASSPTGVGVAFF.

This clone was counted a few times. This chain links TRBV7-3 with TRBJ2-5; D is possibly TRBD2 (6 bases). The J call is uncertain, as TRBJ2-7 better fits the DNA end. The CDR3 has 21 amino acids. Germline CDR1 is SGHTA and CDR2 is FQGTGA. The CDR3, as DNA: TGTGCCAGCAGCTCACGGGCAAGATCCCGATTGGCGGGGCCAAGCTCCTACGAGCAGTACTTC. Translating gives CASSSRARSRLAGPSSYEQYF.

The chain links TRBV7-6 to TRBJ2-3; 10 nucleotides match TRBD2. This CDR3 has 18 amino acids. CDR1 is SGHVS, CDR2 FNYEAQ, per germline. With V trimmed by 1 base and J by 5 bases, 12 bases remained unmatched. This CDR3 reads CASSLEVPSGGAGDTQYF. The CDR3, as DNA: TGTGCCAGCAGCTTAGAAGTTCCCAGCGGGGGGGCGGGAGATACGCAGTATTTT. The complete variable domain, with remaining parts taken from reference TRBV7-6 and TRBJ2-3, reads GAGVSQSPRYKVTKRGQDVALRCDPISGHVSLYWYRQALGQGPEFLTYFNYEAQQDKSGLPNDRFSAERPEGSISTLTIQRTEQRDSAMYRCASSLEVPSGGAGDTQYFGPGTRLTVL.

This chain joins TRBV5-6 and TRBJ2-2, with 9 nucleotides matching TRBD1. With V trimmed by 0 bases and J by 4 bases, 4 bases remained unmatched. Germline V gene data show CDR1 as SGHDT and CDR2 as YYEEEE. The CDR3 loop spans 16 amino acids. The DNA of the CDR3 is TGTGCCAGCAGCTTGGTACAGGGGGCGTTCACCGGGGAGCTGTTTTTT. This codes for CASSLVQGAFTGELFF. The full variable domain, rest sourced from reference TRBV5-6 and TRBJ2-2, is DAGVTQSPTHLIKTRGQQVTLRCSPKSGHDTVSWYQQALGQGPQFIFQYYEEEERQRGNFPDRFSGHQFPNYSSELNVNALLLGDSALYLCASSLVQGAFTGELFFGEGSRLTVL.

The chain carries TRBV6-5 and TRBJ2-5, with 7 nucleotides matching TRBD1. With V trimmed by 6 bases and J by 4 bases, 5 bases remained unmatched. The CDR3 has 13 amino acids. CDR1 is MNHEY and CDR2 is SVGAGI in the germline V gene. In nucleotides, the CDR3 is TGTGCCAGCAGCGGGACAGCCTTAGAGACCCAGTACTTC. This encodes CASSGTALETQYF.

V is TRBV11-2 and J is TRBJ2-5, with TRBD2 matching over 12 bases. Unmatched junction bases numbered 9, after V lost 1 base and J lost 3 bases. From germline, CDR1 is SGHAT and CDR2 FQNNGV. The CDR3 runs to 18 residues. CDR3: CASSLGLLAGGPEETQYF. CDR3 DNA: TGTGCCAGCAGCTTAGGGCTTCTAGCGGGGGGGCCGGAAGAGACCCAGTACTTC.

The table lists this clone with a few counts. Its ends do not fully match the called genes, so a read error is possible. The CDR3, as DNA: TGTGCCGGCAGGCTGAGCTCCTACAATGAGCAGTTCTTC. The encoded protein is CAGRLSSYNEQFF. The V and J genes are TRBV6-1 and TRBJ2-1; the D is unclear. The germline gives CDR1 MNHNS, CDR2 SASEGT. The CDR3 loop spans 13 amino acids.